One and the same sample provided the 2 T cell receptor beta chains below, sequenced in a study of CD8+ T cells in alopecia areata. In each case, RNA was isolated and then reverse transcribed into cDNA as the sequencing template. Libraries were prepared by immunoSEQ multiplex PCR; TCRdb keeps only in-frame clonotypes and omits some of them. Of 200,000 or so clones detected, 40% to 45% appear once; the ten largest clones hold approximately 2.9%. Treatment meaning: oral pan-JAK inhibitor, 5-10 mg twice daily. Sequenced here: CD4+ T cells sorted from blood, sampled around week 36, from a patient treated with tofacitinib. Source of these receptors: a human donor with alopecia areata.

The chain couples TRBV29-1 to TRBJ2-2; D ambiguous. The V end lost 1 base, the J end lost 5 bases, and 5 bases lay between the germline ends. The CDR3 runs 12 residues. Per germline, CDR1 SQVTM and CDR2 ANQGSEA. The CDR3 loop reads CSVEGETGELFF. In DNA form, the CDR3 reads TGCAGCGTTGAAGGGGAAACCGGGGAGCTGTTTTTT.

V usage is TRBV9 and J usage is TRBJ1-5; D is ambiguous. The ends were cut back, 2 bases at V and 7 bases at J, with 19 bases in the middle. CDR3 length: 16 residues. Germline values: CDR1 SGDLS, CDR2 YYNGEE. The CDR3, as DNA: TGTGCCAGCAGCGTCCCCGATTACGAACTAAGGCAGCCCCAGCATTTT. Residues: CASSVPDYELRQPQHF.